This T cell receptor (beta chain) was documented in a study of identical twins. Study-level results: Monozygotic twins shared more out-of-frame TCR alpha than recombination models predicted.

Template switching created a universal primer site, and the cDNA included unique molecular identifiers. Each CDR3 protein gets one entry after TCRdb re-called the 5' RACE reads with MiXCR. In the table there are some 1,700,000 distinct CDR3 sequences, 32% of which are singletons. The length of the CDR3 is 15 residues. V shed 6 bases and J shed 5 bases, with 17 bases lying between them. Germline assignment: CDR1 SNHLY and CDR2 FYNNEI. A note on this clonotype: Its antigen remains unidentified.

This chain links TRBV2 with TRBJ1-5; D gene ambiguous. The TCR was taken from a newborn girl in good health. Specimen: cord blood. CDR3 region: CASSRRWTFDQPQHF. The CDR3 nucleotides read TGTGCCAGCAGCAGGCGGTGGACTTTCGATCAGCCCCAGCATTTT.